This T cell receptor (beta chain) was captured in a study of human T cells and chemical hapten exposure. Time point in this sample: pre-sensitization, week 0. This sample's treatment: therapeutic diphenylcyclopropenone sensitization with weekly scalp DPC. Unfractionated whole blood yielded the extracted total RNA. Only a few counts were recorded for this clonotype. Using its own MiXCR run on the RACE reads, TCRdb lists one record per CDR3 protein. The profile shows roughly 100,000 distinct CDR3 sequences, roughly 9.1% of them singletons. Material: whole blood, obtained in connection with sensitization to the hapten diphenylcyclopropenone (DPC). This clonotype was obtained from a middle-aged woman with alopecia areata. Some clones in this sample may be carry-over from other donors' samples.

The chain's CDR3 is CASSEGGHTYEQYF. DNA for the CDR3: TGTGCCAGCAGTGAAGGGGGACACACCTACGAGCAGTACTTC. V gene TRBV6-1 combines with J gene TRBJ2-7, with a tentative D call TRBD1 (6 bases). Germline V gene sequence: CDR1 MNHNS, CDR2 SASEGT. V lost 1 base, J lost 2 bases, and 9 bases lay in between. This CDR3 spans 14 amino acids.